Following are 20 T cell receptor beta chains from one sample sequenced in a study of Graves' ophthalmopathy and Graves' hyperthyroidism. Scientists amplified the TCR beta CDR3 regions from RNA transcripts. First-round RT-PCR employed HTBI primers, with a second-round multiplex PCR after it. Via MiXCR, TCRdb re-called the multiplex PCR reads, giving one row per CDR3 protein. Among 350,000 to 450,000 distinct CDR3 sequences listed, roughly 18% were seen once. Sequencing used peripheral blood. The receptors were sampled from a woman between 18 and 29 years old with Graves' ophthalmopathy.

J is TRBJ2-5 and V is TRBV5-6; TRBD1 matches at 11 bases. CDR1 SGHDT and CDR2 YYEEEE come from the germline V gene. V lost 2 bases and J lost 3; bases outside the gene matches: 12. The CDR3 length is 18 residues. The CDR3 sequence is CASSFWTGGSFREETQYF. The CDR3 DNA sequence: TGTGCCAGCAGCTTCTGGACAGGGGGCTCGTTCAGGGAAGAGACCCAGTACTTC.

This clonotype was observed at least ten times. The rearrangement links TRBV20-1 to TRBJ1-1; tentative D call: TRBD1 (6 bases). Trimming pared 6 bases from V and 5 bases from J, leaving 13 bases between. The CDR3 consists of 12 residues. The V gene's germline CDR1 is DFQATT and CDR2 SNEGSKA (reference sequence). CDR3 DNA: TGCAGTGCCCTACAGGGTGGAACTGAAGCTTTCTTT. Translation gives CSALQGGTEAFF.

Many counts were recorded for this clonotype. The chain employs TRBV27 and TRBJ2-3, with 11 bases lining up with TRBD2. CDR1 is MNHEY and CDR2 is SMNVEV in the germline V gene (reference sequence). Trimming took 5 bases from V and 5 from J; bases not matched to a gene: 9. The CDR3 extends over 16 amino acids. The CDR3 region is CASSILAGGRGDTQYF. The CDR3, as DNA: TGTGCCAGCAGTATTTTAGCGGGAGGGCGGGGAGATACGCAGTATTTT.

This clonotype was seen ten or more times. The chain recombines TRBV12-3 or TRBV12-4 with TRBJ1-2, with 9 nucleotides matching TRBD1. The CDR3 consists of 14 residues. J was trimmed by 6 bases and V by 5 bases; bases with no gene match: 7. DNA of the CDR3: TGTGCCAGCAGTATCGGGACAGGGCGTCATGGCTACACCTTC. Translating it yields CASSIGTGRHGYTF.

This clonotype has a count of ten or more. This CDR3 reads CASRFKQSTEAFF. DNA for the CDR3: TGTGCCAGCAGGTTTAAACAGAGCACTGAAGCTTTCTTT. The chain is built from TRBV27 and TRBJ1-1; no clear D. Germline loops: CDR1 MNHEY, CDR2 SMNVEV (reference sequence). Trimming removed 6 bases at V and 4 bases at J, with 12 bases between. This CDR3 is 13 amino acids long.

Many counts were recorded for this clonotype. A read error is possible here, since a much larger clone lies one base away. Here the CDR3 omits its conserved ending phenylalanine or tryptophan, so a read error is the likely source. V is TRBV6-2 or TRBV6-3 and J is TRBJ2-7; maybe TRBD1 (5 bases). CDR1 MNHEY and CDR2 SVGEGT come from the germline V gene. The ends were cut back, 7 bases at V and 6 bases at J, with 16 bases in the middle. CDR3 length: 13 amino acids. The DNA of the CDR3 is TGTGCCAGCATTCAATCCCTAGGGGCCGAGCAGTACCTC. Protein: CASIQSLGAEQYL.

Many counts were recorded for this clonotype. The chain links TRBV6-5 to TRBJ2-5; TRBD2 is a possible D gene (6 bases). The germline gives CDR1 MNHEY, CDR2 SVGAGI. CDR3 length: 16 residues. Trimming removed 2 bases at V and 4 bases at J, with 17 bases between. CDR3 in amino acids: CASSYLPGEGGETQYF. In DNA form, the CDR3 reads TGTGCCAGCAGTTACCTGCCGGGAGAGGGTGGAGAGACCCAGTACTTC.

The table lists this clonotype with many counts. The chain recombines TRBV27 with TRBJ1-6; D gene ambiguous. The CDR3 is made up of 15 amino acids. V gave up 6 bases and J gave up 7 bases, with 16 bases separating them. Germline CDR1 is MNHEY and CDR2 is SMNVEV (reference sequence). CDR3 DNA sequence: TGTGCCAGCAGGGGTTTCGAAATAGGCAATTCACCCCTCCACTTT. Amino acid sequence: CASRGFEIGNSPLHF.

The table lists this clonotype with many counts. CDR3 coding DNA: TGTGCCAGCAGTTACCGGGGGGCTTCAAATCAGCCCCAGCATTTT. As protein: CASSYRGASNQPQHF. This sequence joins TRBV6-2 or TRBV6-3 and TRBJ1-5; D perhaps matches TRBD1 (6 bases). Germline V CDR1 and CDR2: MNHEY, SVGEGT. The CDR3 has 15 residues. The V end lost 2 bases, the J end lost 4 bases, and 12 bases lay between the germline ends.

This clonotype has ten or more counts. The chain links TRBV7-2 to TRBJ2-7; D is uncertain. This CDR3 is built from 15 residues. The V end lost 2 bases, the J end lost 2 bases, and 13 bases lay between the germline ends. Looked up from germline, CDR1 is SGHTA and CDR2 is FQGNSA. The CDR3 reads CASSLSPAPAYEQYF. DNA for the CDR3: TGTGCCAGCAGCTTATCCCCGGCCCCAGCCTACGAGCAGTACTTC. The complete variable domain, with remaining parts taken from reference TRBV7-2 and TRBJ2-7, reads GAGVSQSPSNKVTEKGKDVELRCDPISGHTALYWYRQSLGQGLEFLIYFQGNSAPDKSGLPSDRFSAERTGGSVSTLTIQRTQQEDSAVYLCASSLSPAPAYEQYFGPGTRLTVT.

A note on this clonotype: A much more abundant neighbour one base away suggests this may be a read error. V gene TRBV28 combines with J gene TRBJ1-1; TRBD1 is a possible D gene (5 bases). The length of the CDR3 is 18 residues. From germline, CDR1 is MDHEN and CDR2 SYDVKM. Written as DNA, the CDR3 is TGTGTCAGCAGTCGACCTTTTAATCCGGGACGAATAAACACTGAAGCTTTCTTT. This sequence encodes CVSSRPFNPGRINTEAFF.

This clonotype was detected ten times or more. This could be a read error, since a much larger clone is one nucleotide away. The CDR3: CASRESGNTIYF. CDR3 DNA sequence: TGTGCCAGCAGAGAGTCTGGAAACACCATATATTTT. The chain carries TRBV7-2 and TRBJ1-3; D is undetermined. The V gene lost 6 bases and the J gene lost 1 base, with 4 bases spanning the gap. The CDR3 sequence is 12 residues long. CDR1 is SGHTA, CDR2 FQGNSA, per germline.

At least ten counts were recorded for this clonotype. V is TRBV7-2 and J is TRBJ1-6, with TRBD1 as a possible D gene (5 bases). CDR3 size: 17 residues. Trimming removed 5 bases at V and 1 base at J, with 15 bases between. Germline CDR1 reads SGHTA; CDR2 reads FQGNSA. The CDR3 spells CASSDHRKRSYNSPLHF. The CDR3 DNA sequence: TGTGCCAGCAGCGATCACAGGAAGAGGTCCTATAATTCACCCCTCCACTTT.

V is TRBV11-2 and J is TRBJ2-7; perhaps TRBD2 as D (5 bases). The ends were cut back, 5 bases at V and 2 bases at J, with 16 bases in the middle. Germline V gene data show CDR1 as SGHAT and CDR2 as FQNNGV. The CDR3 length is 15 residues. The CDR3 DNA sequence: TGTGCCAGCAGCCCACCGACTAACCCTACCTACGAGCAGTACTTC. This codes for CASSPPTNPTYEQYF. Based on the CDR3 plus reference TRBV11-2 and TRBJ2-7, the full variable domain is EAGVAQSPRYKIIEKRQSVAFWCNPISGHATLYWYQQILGQGPKLLIQFQNNGVVDDSQLPKDRFSAERLKGVDSTLKIQPAKLEDSAVYLCASSPPTNPTYEQYFGPGTRLTVT.

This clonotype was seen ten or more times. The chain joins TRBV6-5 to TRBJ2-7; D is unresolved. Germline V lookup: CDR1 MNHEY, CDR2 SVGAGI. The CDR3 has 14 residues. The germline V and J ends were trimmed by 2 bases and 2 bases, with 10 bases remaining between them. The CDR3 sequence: CASSYIPGPYEQYF. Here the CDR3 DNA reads TGTGCCAGCAGTTACATACCCGGTCCCTACGAGCAGTACTTC.

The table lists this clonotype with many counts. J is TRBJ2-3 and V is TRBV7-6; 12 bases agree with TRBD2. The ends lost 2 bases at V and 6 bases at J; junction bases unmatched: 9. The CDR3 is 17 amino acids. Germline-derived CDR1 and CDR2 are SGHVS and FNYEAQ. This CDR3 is CASSLWSSGRARDTQYF. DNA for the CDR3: TGTGCCAGCAGCTTATGGTCTAGCGGGAGGGCCAGGGATACGCAGTATTTT.

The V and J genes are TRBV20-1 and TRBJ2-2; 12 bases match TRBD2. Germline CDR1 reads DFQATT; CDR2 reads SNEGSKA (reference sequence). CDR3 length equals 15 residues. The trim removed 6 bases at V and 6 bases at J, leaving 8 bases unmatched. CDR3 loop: CSAPALAGGPGELFF. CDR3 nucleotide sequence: TGCAGTGCCCCCGCCCTAGCGGGAGGGCCCGGGGAGCTGTTTTTT.

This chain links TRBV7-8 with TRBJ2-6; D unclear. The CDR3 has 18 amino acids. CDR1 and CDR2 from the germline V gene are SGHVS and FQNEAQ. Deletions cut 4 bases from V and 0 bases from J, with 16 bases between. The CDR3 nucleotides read TGTGCCAGCAGCTCTAAACTTGGACGGAGCTCTGGGGCCAACGTCCTGACTTTC. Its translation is CASSSKLGRSSGANVLTF.

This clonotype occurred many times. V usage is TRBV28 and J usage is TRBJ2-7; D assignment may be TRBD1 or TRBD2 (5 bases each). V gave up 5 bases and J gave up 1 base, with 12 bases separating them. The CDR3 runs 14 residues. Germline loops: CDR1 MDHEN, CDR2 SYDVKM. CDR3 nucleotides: TGTGCCAGCAGTCCCGGGACGTTTTCCTACGAGCAGTACTTC. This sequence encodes CASSPGTFSYEQYF.

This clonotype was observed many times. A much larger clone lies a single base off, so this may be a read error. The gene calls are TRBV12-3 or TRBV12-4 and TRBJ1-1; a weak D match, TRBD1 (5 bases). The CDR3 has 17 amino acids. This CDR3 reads CTSSYSRSGPMNTEAFF. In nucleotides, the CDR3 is TGTACCAGCAGTTACTCCCGCTCAGGGCCAATGAACACTGAAGCTTTCTTT.